The clone carrying this T cell receptor (beta chain) appeared once. Source study methods: Amplification from reference gene primers served as the basis for estimated nucleated cell counts. TCRdb's table, derived via immunoSEQ multiplex PCR, lists solely in-frame clones and lacks some. V and J calls and clone size come straight from that table; D and trimming were deduced from the DNA. The sample lists tens of thousands of clones, over 75% occurring once. The data belong to a study of blood T cell repertoires in COVID-19. Across the whole study: COVID-19 samples from acute and convalescent phases originated in the United States, Italy and Spain. PBMCs, B-cell-depleted T cells, or T cells were the source of the cDNA or gDNA that made up the material.

Germline V gives CDR1 DFQATT, CDR2 SNEGSKA (reference sequence). V gave up 3 bases and J gave up 5 bases, with 19 bases separating them. The CDR3 is 15 residues long. The chain recombines TRBV20-1 with TRBJ1-1; D is perhaps TRBD1 (5 bases). Sequenced: peripheral blood. The receptor was derived from a human donor in a cohort sampled during active COVID-19. The CDR3 DNA reads TGCAGTGCTAGTGATTTCGGGGCGGGAAGGACTGAAGCTTTCTTT. It yields the protein CSASDFGAGRTEAFF.